This is a list of T cell receptor beta chains from one sample in a study of Graves' ophthalmopathy and Graves' hyperthyroidism. TCRdb fed the multiplex PCR reads into MiXCR, producing one record per CDR3 protein. The sample yields 450,000 to 600,000 distinct CDR3 sequences, about 40% seen once. What was sequenced was peripheral blood or thyroid tissue (not recorded which). All receptors derive from an adult man with Graves' hyperthyroidism. CDR3s include the opening cysteine and the closing phenylalanine or tryptophan. The D gene is left open where the match is weak. Some rows mark clone size as missing; the rest say once, few, many or name a class of expanded clone.

d_call,j_call,v_call,clone_size,cdr3_aa,cdr3_nt
TRBD1,TRBJ1-1,TRBV29-1,many,CNAQQGAATEAFF,TGCAACGCCCAACAGGGGGCGGCCACTGAAGCTTTCTTT
TRBD1,TRBJ1-1,TRBV30,few,CAWQGGNTEAFF,TGTGCCTGGCAGGGGGGGAACACTGAAGCTTTCTTT
TRBD2,TRBJ2-7,TRBV7-2,many,CASSFHLAGGYEQYF,TGTGCCAGCAGCTTTCATCTAGCGGGGGGTTACGAGCAGTACTTC
TRBD1,TRBJ1-5,TRBV6-5,NA,CASSQGGRGGNQPQHF,TGTGCCAGCAGCCAAGGTGGCAGGGGGGGCAATCAGCCCCAGCATTTT
NA,TRBJ2-5,TRBV5-1,NA,CASSLTGEGQETQYF,TGCGCCAGCAGCTTGACGGGAGAGGGGCAAGAGACCCAGTACTTC
NA,TRBJ2-7,TRBV7-9,many,CASSLMSGTPTYEQYF,TGTGCCAGCAGCTTAATGTCCGGGACACCAACCTACGAGCAGTACTTC
NA,TRBJ2-5,TRBV10-3,NA,CAISEGPGETQYF,TGTGCCATCAGTGAGGGGCCTGGAGAGACCCAGTACTTC
NA,TRBJ1-6,TRBV2,once,CASRLYGARSSYNSPLHF,TGTGCCAGCAGGTTGTATGGTGCGAGAAGCTCCTATAATTCACCCCTCCACTTT
NA,TRBJ1-2,TRBV29-1,NA,CSVRPGTSGAAYTF,TGCAGCGTTCGTCCCGGGACTAGCGGGGCCGCCTACACCTTC
NA,TRBJ1-2,TRBV10-2,NA,CASSELGAGNNGYTF,TGCGCCAGCAGTGAGCTGGGGGCAGGGAACAATGGCTACACCTTC
NA,TRBJ1-3,TRBV5-5,many,CASSLEQMGNTIYF,TGTGCCAGCAGCTTGGAGCAGATGGGAAACACCATATATTTT
TRBD2,TRBJ2-7,TRBV5-1,many,CASSLAQLAGVNYEQYF,TGCGCCAGCAGCTTGGCCCAACTAGCGGGAGTGAACTACGAGCAGTACTTC
NA,TRBJ1-6,TRBV5-6,many,CASSLVVVQDGSPLHF,TGTGCCAGCAGCTTGGTCGTCGTACAGGACGGTTCACCCCTCCACTTT
NA,TRBJ1-2,TRBV20-1,NA,CSARDLQTSGAFYYGYTF,TGCAGTGCTAGAGACCTTCAGACTAGCGGGGCGTTTTACTATGGCTACACCTTC
NA,TRBJ1-2,TRBV11-2,many,CASSSLRRLNYGYTF,TGTGCCAGCAGCTCCCTTAGAAGGTTAAACTATGGCTACACCTTC
NA,TRBJ2-7,TRBV3-1,few,CASSQGSEQYF,TGTGCCAGCAGCCAGGGGTCCGAGCAGTACTTC
TRBD1,TRBJ1-2,TRBV7-2,many,CASRADRGSGGYTF,TGTGCCAGCAGAGCGGACAGGGGATCGGGAGGCTACACCTTC
NA,TRBJ2-7,TRBV30,few,CAWISGPTSYEQYF,TGTGCCTGGATCTCGGGACCCACCTCCTACGAGCAGTACTTC
NA,TRBJ2-7,TRBV5-6,many,CASSFFGDKRYEQYF,TGTGCCAGCAGCTTTTTCGGGGACAAGCGCTACGAGCAGTACTTC
TRBD1,TRBJ2-2,TRBV7-8,many,CASSLAFIGQGAGELFF,TGTGCCAGCAGCTTAGCTTTCATTGGCCAGGGGGCCGGGGAGCTGTTTTTT
NA,TRBJ2-5,TRBV7-6,NA,CASSLGGSGQETQYF,TGTGCCAGCAGCTTAGGGGGTAGCGGTCAAGAGACCCAGTACTTC
TRBD1,TRBJ2-6,TRBV20-1,NA,CSAANTGTGDSGANVLTF,TGCAGTGCTGCTAACACCGGGACAGGGGACTCTGGGGCCAACGTCCTGACTTTC
NA,TRBJ2-5,TRBV3-1,few,CASSQPETQYF,TGTGCCAGCAGCCAGCCGGAGACCCAGTACTTC
NA,TRBJ2-5,TRBV24-1,NA,CATSDRRYGQVETQYF,TGTGCCACCAGTGACAGAAGATACGGTCAGGTCGAGACCCAGTACTTC
NA,TRBJ2-7,TRBV20-1,NA,CSARVPGNEQYF,TGCAGTGCTAGAGTCCCAGGTAATGAGCAGTACTTC
TRBD1,TRBJ2-7,TRBV7-9,many,CASTQTGGHYEQYF,TGTGCCAGCACCCAGACAGGGGGCCACTACGAGCAGTACTTC
NA,TRBJ1-4,TRBV2,NA,CASSTWGNEKLFF,TGTGCCAGCAGTACATGGGGCAATGAAAAACTGTTTTTT